This T cell receptor beta chain originates from a study of post-analysis software for immune sequencing data. General study points: The study found TRBV5-6, TRBV5-1 and TRBV20-1 among roughly 5 TRBV segments more frequent in patients than controls.

The junction had 12 bases not matched to a gene; V was cut back by 6 bases and J by 9 bases. The CDR3 runs 15 residues. Every TCR beta cDNA library bore unique molecular identifiers. A single record per CDR3 protein comes from TCRdb applying MiXCR to the PCR reads. The data hold 380,000 or so distinct CDR3 sequences, with less than 40% observed a single time. Notes on this clonotype: The antigen is undetermined.

The V gene is TRBV12-3 or TRBV12-4, the J gene TRBJ2-7; 12 nucleotides line up with TRBD1. The clonotype originates from a girl aged 5 to 17 with multiple sclerosis. Sequences were obtained from blood. CDR3 amino acids: CASRLKRGTGGVQYF. The CDR3, as DNA: TGTGCCAGCAGACTCAAGCGAGGGACAGGGGGCGTGCAGTACTTC.